Given below is one T cell receptor (beta chain) in context. Its target is unknown. The source of the sample is a study of OX40 agonist ivuxolimab in advanced cancers. At the level of the study: Ivuxolimab, an agonistic anti-OX40 (CD134) antibody, was given to patients. Ivuxolimab was delivered to patients intravenously every 2 weeks at doses spanning 0.01 to 10 mg/kg. Study-level findings and limits: Averaged across samples, CD8+ T cells carried more expanded clones than CD4+ did.

Sequenced by immunoSEQ multiplex PCR; TCRdb stores in-frame clones only, minus some. This sample has about 77,000 clones; more than 75% occur once, and the top ten carry 6.2%. Per the germline V gene, CDR1 is SGHDT and CDR2 is YYEEEE. The junction had 9 bases not matched to a gene; V was cut back by 4 bases and J by 5 bases. The CDR3 contains 16 residues. Individuals having autoimmune disease history or systemic immunosuppression were not enrolled. This receptor was obtained from an adult with an advanced solid tumor such as melanoma, head and neck, liver or kidney cancer. The chain combines TRBV5-6 with TRBJ1-6, with 7 bases lining up with TRBD1. The sequencing here drew on CD4+ or CD8+ T cells sorted from blood, taken in a trial of the OX40 agonist ivuxolimab. DNA of the CDR3: TGTGCCAGCAGCCTCTGGACAGGACGAAATAATTCACCCCTCCACTTT. As protein: CASSLWTGRNNSPLHF.